This T cell receptor (beta chain) emerged from a study of blood T cells in healthy people across ages (dated by TCRdb to the mid-2010s). Background for the entire study: Template switching captured roughly one uniquely barcoded TCR beta cDNA molecule per two T cells in model experiments. To track age-related changes in TCR beta repertoire diversity, the study relied on deep sequencing normalized with unique cDNA molecular identifiers. The donors were divided into four age groups: young (average about 15 years), middle-aged (approximately 41), aged (62) and long-lived (about 84). Donors of different ages were randomly distributed across sequencing lanes to avoid experimental bias. Using the same blood draw, the study looked at two additional independent replicas of 1 million unique cDNA reads for two donors, one aged 18 to 30 and the other aged 80 or older. General study outcomes and caveats: As age increased, observed TCR beta diversity per million T cells dropped in a roughly linear way, and a significant reduction was already evident by age around 41. Estimates of total diversity based on one million sequenced T cells were regarded as lower bounds and as underestimates. Observed TCR beta diversity correlated strongly with the percentage of naive T cells measured by flow cytometry. The long-lived group showed more naive CD4+ T cells, fewer expanded clones and increased TCR diversity than the aged group, suggesting age selection. Donor CMV infection status was unknown, potentially confounding age-related changes in expanded clonotypes. Since profiling was done on bulk unsorted PBMCs, naive and antigen-experienced compartments could not be conclusively compared.

Library construction relied on 5' RACE. Sequencing was performed on an Illumina HiSeq 2500. A second PCR of about 6 to 11 cycles was run with a J-beta primer mix and a sample-barcoded 5' primer. Each TCR beta cDNA molecule received a unique molecular identifier from a template-switch 5' adaptor carrying 12 random nucleotides. Each sample yielded at least 2.5 million CDR3-containing paired-end reads. First-strand cDNA synthesis was performed from all RNA using the Mint cDNA synthesis kit, with priming by a TRBC-specific oligonucleotide. Following uracil-DNA glycosylase treatment, all cDNA underwent a first 18-cycle PCR with the universal primers M1SS and BC2_uni_R. From the authors' description of their analysis: For normalization, 1 million high-quality reads, each with a distinct molecular identifier, were randomly selected from each sample. Reads sharing molecular identifiers were discarded rather than binned into consensus sequences. MiTCR, with a Q25 quality threshold and the strictest error-elimination algorithm, was used for CDR3 identification, clonotype clustering and error correction. A nonparametric unseen species model using Euler transformation provided a lower-bound estimate of total TCR beta diversity. TCRdb passed the public sequencing reads through fastp at Q25 and MiXCR, retaining productive beta sequences. Every distinct CDR3 protein forms one entry, paired with its most common genes and DNA. None of the V and J calls come from the authors' own analysis; TCRdb made them. This sample holds some 900,000 distinct CDR3 sequences; around 46% were observed only once. Of the sample, 13% falls within the top ten clones.

With respect to this clonotype: Its antigen remains unidentified. Qualities for individual bases were not recorded, and no much larger clone is one base off.

The donors were roughly 38 Caucasian individuals from Russia, aged roughly 6 to 100 years, who were systemically healthy. Approximately 11 milliliters of peripheral blood were drawn from each donor into EDTA-treated Vacutainer tubes. Ficoll-Paque density-gradient centrifugation was used to isolate PBMCs, with at least 6.5 million per sample. Trizol reagent was used to extract total RNA from PBMCs, with at least 6 micrograms per sample. Naive CD45RAhigh/CD27high T cell percentages were measured by flow cytometry on a PBMC aliquot from every donor. For CDR1 and CDR2, the germline V gene lists MDHEN and SYDVKM. CDR3 length: 15 amino acids, cysteine to phenylalanine. This entry keeps only the CDR3 DNA: 45 bases, framed from base 1. V and J are trimmed by 6 bases and 0 bases, and the gene matches miss 2 bases of the junction.

The chain is encoded by TRBV28 joined to TRBJ1-3; 10 bases in between match TRBD1. Material for sequencing was blood. This clonotype originated in a man aged 30-40 years in good health. In nucleotide form, the sequence is TGTGCCAGCAGGGGACAGGGGATCTCTGGAAACACCATATATTTT. This codes for CASRGQGISGNTIYF.